Following are 26 T cell receptor beta chains from one sample sequenced in a study of blood T cells in healthy people across ages. PCR was performed a second time for roughly 7 to 11 cycles using a sample-barcoded 5' primer and a J-beta primer mix. TCRdb used MiXCR to reprocess the 5' RACE reads, holding one entry per CDR3 protein. The sample lists 1.5 million to 2 million distinct CDR3 sequences, about 28% seen once, with roughly 8.2% in the top ten. Sequencing used blood. These receptors were taken from a woman aged 30 to 39 in good health.

This clonotype was observed once. Possible read error: a much larger clone is one base away. This chain joins TRBV7-2 and TRBJ2-7; no definite D call. TRBJ2-5 explains the end of the DNA better; the J call may be wrong. CDR3 size: 14 residues. In germline, CDR1 is SGHTA, CDR2 FQGNSA. The chain's CDR3 is CTSSRAPKGETQYF. Here the CDR3 DNA reads TGTACCAGCAGCCGGGCTCCTAAGGGAGAGACCCAGTACTTC.

V and J are TRBV6-1 and TRBJ2-4, with D possibly called TRBD1 or TRBD2 (6 bases each). V lost 3 bases, J lost 13 bases, and 16 bases lay in between. The CDR3 loop spans 13 amino acids. The germline V gene encodes CDR1 MNHNS and CDR2 SASEGT. The CDR3 is CASSDPGAGEQYF. The CDR3 nucleotides are TGTGCCAGCAGTGATCCGGGGGCGGGTGAGCAGTACTTC.

This clonotype showed up just a few times. V gene TRBV19 combines with J gene TRBJ2-3; D unclear. Germline-derived CDR1 and CDR2 are LNHDA and SQIVND (reference sequence). Trimming pared 4 bases from V and 4 bases from J, leaving 24 bases between. This CDR3 has 18 amino acids. The CDR3 here is CASSTSFFRLTNSDTQYF. CDR3 nucleotide sequence: TGTGCCAGTAGTACCTCCTTTTTCAGGCTCACCAACTCAGATACGCAGTATTTT.

The CDR3 DNA reads as TGTGCCAGTAGTATTGGACTAGCGGGAGTCATAGCGAACACCGGGGAGCTGTTTTTT. It encodes CASSIGLAGVIANTGELFF. The rearrangement joins TRBV19 to TRBJ2-2; 13 nucleotides align to TRBD2. CDR1 is LNHDA and CDR2 is SQIVND in the germline V gene (reference sequence). The ends lost 3 bases at V and 0 bases at J; junction bases unmatched: 7. CDR3 length: 19 amino acids.

The chain uses TRBV18 and TRBJ2-4, with TRBD1 matching 10 bases. Germline CDR1 and CDR2: KGHSH and LQKENI. The CDR3 is 14 amino acids. With V trimmed by 6 bases and J by 7 bases, 6 bases remained unmatched. The CDR3 reads CASSTGTGVNIQYF. Written as DNA, the CDR3 is TGTGCCAGCTCTACCGGGACAGGGGTGAACATTCAGTACTTC.

This chain links TRBV18 with TRBJ2-3; D tentatively fits TRBD1 or TRBD2 (5 bases each). The CDR3 loop spans 17 amino acids. V gave up 3 bases and J gave up 3 bases, with 19 bases separating them. Germline loops: CDR1 KGHSH, CDR2 LQKENI. CDR3 loop: CASSPVRDAAGTDTQYF. DNA of the CDR3: TGTGCCAGCTCACCTGTGAGGGACGCGGCCGGTACAGATACGCAGTATTTT.

Ten or more counts support this clonotype. The rearrangement links TRBV10-2 to TRBJ2-5; tentative D call: TRBD1 (5 bases). The CDR3 has 13 residues. CDR1 is WSHSY and CDR2 is SAAADI in the germline V gene. V was shortened by 3 bases and J by 5 bases, with 10 bases between the two germline ends. The CDR3 is CASSDQGGETQYF. The CDR3 DNA sequence: TGCGCCAGCAGTGATCAGGGTGGTGAGACCCAGTACTTC.

With regard to this clonotype: One end of the junction varies from germline; a read error may be responsible. The chain joins TRBV4-1 to TRBJ1-2; TRBD1 is a possible D gene (6 bases). CDR1 is MGHRA, CDR2 YSYEKL, per germline. The CDR3 loop spans 16 amino acids. Here the CDR3 reads CASGQGRDTFSRGYTF. In DNA, the CDR3 is TGCGCCAGCGGCCAAGGAAGGGACACGTTCTCTCGCGGCTACACCTTC.

This clonotype was counted once. The chain has TRBV28 and TRBJ2-3; no clear D. From germline, CDR1 is MDHEN and CDR2 SYDVKM. The CDR3 consists of 11 residues. Deletions cut 4 bases from V and 10 bases from J, with 9 bases between. The CDR3 DNA sequence: TGTGCCAGCAGTTCCCGAAAGGCGCAGTATTTT. Translation: CASSSRKAQYF.

As concerns this clonotype: This may be a read error: a much more frequent sequence differs by one nucleotide. V usage is TRBV6-5 and J usage is TRBJ1-4; tentative D call: TRBD1 (5 bases). CDR3 length equals 12 residues. Germline lookup yields CDR1 MNHEY and CDR2 SVGAGI. CDR3 residues: CASQGTNEELFF. In DNA, the CDR3 is TGTGCCAGCCAAGGGACTAATGAAGAACTGTTTTTT.

Points on this clonotype: At one of its ends the junction is not consistent with the germline gene, which may arise from a read error. The chain links TRBV11-2 to TRBJ1-2; a weak D match, TRBD1 (5 bases). Germline CDR1 SGHAT, CDR2 FQNNGV. The length of the CDR3 is 16 residues. CDR3 nucleotides: TGTGCCATCAGCTTAGCCCCTGACAGATTCCTCTATGGCTACACCTTC. Amino acid sequence: CAISLAPDRFLYGYTF.

A few counts support this clonotype. Being one base from a much bigger clone, this may be a read error. The rearrangement joins TRBV20-1 to TRBJ2-4; no definite D call. CDR1 DFQATT and CDR2 SNEGSKA come from the germline V gene (reference sequence). This CDR3 has 14 amino acids. In nucleotides, the CDR3 is TGCAGTGACTCTAAGTCAGTTACCAAAAGCATTCAGTACTTC. Translated, it gives CSDSKSVTKSIQYF.

There are many counts of this clonotype. The gene calls are TRBV29-1 and TRBJ2-1; 8 nucleotides agree with TRBD2. The junction had 11 bases not matched to a gene; V was cut back by 6 bases and J by 7 bases. Germline CDR1 reads SQVTM; CDR2 reads ANQGSEA. The CDR3 runs 14 residues. The CDR3 here is CSVSRAGGFNEQFF. CDR3 nucleotides: TGCAGCGTATCTCGGGCGGGAGGTTTTAATGAGCAGTTCTTC.

This clonotype was found a few times. DNA for the CDR3: TGTGCCAGCAGCCATTTAGCGGGAGGAGGCTACGAGCAGTACTTC. Amino acid sequence: CASSHLAGGGYEQYF. The V gene is TRBV3-1, the J gene TRBJ2-7, with 10 bases lining up with TRBD2. Germline V gene data show CDR1 as LGHDT and CDR2 as YNNKEL (reference sequence). The CDR3 is made up of 15 amino acids. V shed 3 bases, J shed 3 bases, and the junction held 5 bases outside the gene matches.

This clonotype occurred a few times. Possible read error: a much larger clone is one base away. J is TRBJ2-7 and V is TRBV5-5; the match to TRBD1 covers 7 bases. CDR3 size: 14 residues. The V and J ends lost 4 bases and 2 bases, in that order; junction bases with no gene match: 6. CDR1 SGHKS and CDR2 YYEKEE come from the germline V gene (reference sequence). CDR3 in DNA: TGTGCCAGCAGCGTCCGGGACAGCCCCTACGAGCAGTACTTC. Translated: CASSVRDSPYEQYF.

V and J are TRBV20-1 and TRBJ2-7; possibly TRBD1 for D (6 bases). Germline values: CDR1 DFQATT, CDR2 SNEGSKA (reference sequence). This CDR3 has 10 amino acids. Trimming stripped 7 bases from V and 6 bases from J, with 10 bases between. The CDR3 protein is CSGQAGEQYF. The CDR3 nucleotides read TGCAGTGGACAGGCGGGCGAGCAGTACTTC.

This clonotype has a count of ten or more. The chain uses TRBV29-1 and TRBJ2-3, with D tentatively TRBD2 (6 bases). V lost 4 bases to trimming and J lost 5 bases, with 10 bases between them. The germline CDR1 and CDR2 sequences are SQVTM and ANQGSEA. The CDR3 has 12 amino acids. This chain's CDR3 is CSVGRERDTQYF. The CDR3 nucleotides are TGCAGCGTTGGCCGGGAGAGAGATACGCAGTATTTT.

The sample holds many counts of this clonotype. The rearrangement links TRBV27 to TRBJ1-2; D is perhaps TRBD1 (5 bases). This CDR3 region has 14 residues. The germline V gene encodes CDR1 MNHEY and CDR2 SMNVEV (reference sequence). V was clipped by 0 bases and J by 8 bases, with 13 bases between them. The CDR3 loop reads CASSLSEGADGYTF. The DNA for the CDR3 is TGTGCCAGCAGTTTATCGGAAGGGGCGGACGGCTACACCTTC.

With respect to this clonotype: No conserved phenylalanine or tryptophan ends this CDR3, so it is likely a read error. The V gene is TRBV2, the J gene TRBJ2-4; 10 positions match TRBD2. This CDR3 has 14 residues. Per the germline V gene, CDR1 is SNHLY and CDR2 is FYNNEI. The V segment lost 4 bases and the J segment 8 bases; nucleotides outside the gene matches: 5. The CDR3 region is CASSASGRADIQYC. CDR3 nucleotide sequence: TGTGCCAGCAGTGCTAGCGGGAGAGCGGACATTCAGTACTGC.

This clonotype was counted a few times. The chain recombines TRBV24-1 with TRBJ2-7; perhaps TRBD2 as D (5 bases). The CDR3 is made up of 13 amino acids. The germline V and J ends were trimmed by 5 bases and 6 bases, with 13 bases remaining between them. CDR1 and CDR2 (germline): KGHDR, SFDVKD. This CDR3 reads CATSARIEGEQYF. CDR3 sequence (DNA): TGTGCCACCAGTGCCAGAATTGAGGGCGAGCAGTACTTC.

Only a few counts were recorded for this clonotype. The J gene is TRBJ2-3, the V gene TRBV7-2; D not certain. V was shortened by 4 bases and J by 0 bases, with 11 bases between the two germline ends. The germline CDR1 and CDR2 sequences are SGHTA and FQGNSA. The CDR3 is 15 residues long. The CDR3 DNA is TGTGCCAGCAGCTCAGGATACGGGAGCACAGATACGCAGTATTTT. Its protein product is CASSSGYGSTDTQYF.

This clonotype showed up many times. V gene TRBV9 combines with J gene TRBJ2-7; maybe TRBD1 (5 bases). The V end lost 0 bases, the J end lost 2 bases, and 9 bases lay between the germline ends. Germline V gene sequence: CDR1 SGDLS, CDR2 YYNGEE. This CDR3 is built from 14 residues. CDR3 residues: CASSVVPQAYEQYF. The CDR3 nucleotides read TGTGCCAGCAGCGTAGTTCCACAGGCCTACGAGCAGTACTTC.

This clonotype occurred a few times. This chain uses TRBV6-6 with TRBJ2-3; D might be TRBD2 (5 bases). V was trimmed by 6 bases and J by 11 bases, leaving 15 bases between them. This CDR3 is built from 12 residues. Germline assignment: CDR1 MNHNY and CDR2 SVGAGI (reference sequence). CDR3 coding DNA: TGTGCCAGCAGAGGACTGCTTCAGAGGCAGTATTTT. Amino acids: CASRGLLQRQYF.

This clonotype showed up many times. The rearrangement links TRBV7-6 to TRBJ1-2, with D perhaps TRBD1 (6 bases). The V end was cut by 8 bases, the J end by 7 bases, with 11 bases between. Germline values: CDR1 SGHVS, CDR2 FNYEAQ. This CDR3 is 11 amino acids long. CDR3 loop: CASGGGFGYTF. CDR3 coding DNA: TGTGCCAGCGGGGGGGGCTTTGGCTACACCTTC.

This chain uses TRBV7-9 with TRBJ1-1; possible D gene TRBD1, 6 bases. The germline V gene has CDR1 SEHNR and CDR2 FQNEAQ (reference sequence). The CDR3 totals 15 residues. Trimming stripped 5 bases from V and 0 bases from J, with 13 bases between. For the CDR3, the DNA is TGTGCCAGCAGCCAACTCAGGGGAATGAACACTGAAGCTTTCTTT. It encodes CASSQLRGMNTEAFF.

At least ten counts were recorded for this clonotype. This chain joins TRBV6-5 and TRBJ2-2; the D is unclear. This CDR3 has 13 amino acids. V dropped 6 bases and J dropped 6 bases, with 11 bases sitting between them. The germline CDR1 and CDR2 sequences are MNHEY and SVGAGI. The CDR3 nucleotides are TGTGCCAGCAGACCCTCCGTACCCGGGGAGCTGTTTTTT. Translating gives CASRPSVPGELFF.